The TCR beta chain described here comes from a study of cytomegalovirus exposure and HLA in healthy donors. Study observations and caveats: Specificity for CMV antigens was confirmed in vitro for a few of the CMV-associated chains. TCR beta chains numbering under 200 were designated cytomegalovirus-associated.

These donors were members of the roughly 130-subject validation cohort, a group separate from the roughly 700-subject first cohort. This clone has just a few counts. Its antigen is as yet unknown. The V end was cut by 6 bases, the J end by 4 bases, with 19 bases between. The germline gives CDR1 SGHDN, CDR2 FVKESK. The CDR3 is made up of 15 amino acids. The table came from immunoSEQ multiplex PCR; TCRdb's copy has only in-frame clones and leaves some out. The sample holds roughly 43,000 clones, approximately 94% seen once. Sequencing input: PBMCs. The sequence was obtained from a woman younger than 30 in good health and CMV-seronegative. J is TRBJ2-7 and V is TRBV14, with D perhaps matching TRBD2 (5 bases). CDR3 in amino acids: CASSPVRGIAYEQYF. The CDR3 DNA follows: TGTGCCAGCAGTCCTGTTCGGGGAATCGCATACGAGCAGTACTTC.